This TCR beta chain was sequenced during a study of T cell responses to AZD1222 COVID-19 vaccine. Background on the study: Whether given at about 4 or about 12 weeks, second doses were pooled.

Sequencing was performed with immunoSEQ multiplex PCR; in TCRdb, only in-frame clones are kept and a portion is missing. In the table there are about 120,000 clones, roughly 90% of which are singletons. About this clone: Its target is unknown.

Study-wide results and caveats: Females made up more of the donors, who were largely white British, and clonal diversity may have come out too low. Regions 160-218 and 743-854 dominated among vaccine-associated CD4 TCRs spanning spike. Every sample of the repertoires postdated the peak T cell response.

Germline trimming cut 6 bases from V and 2 bases from J; bases unmatched to any gene: 7. CDR1 and CDR2 from the germline V gene are LNHDA and SQIVND (reference sequence). The CDR3 consists of 14 residues. Sample: peripheral blood, taken on day 0 of AZD1222 vaccination. This sequence originates from an adult in good health. The rearrangement uses TRBV19 and TRBJ2-7, with 7 positions matching TRBD1. The CDR3 nucleotides read TGTGCCAGTAGCATCCGGGACAGTACCTACGAGCAGTACTTC. Protein: CASSIRDSTYEQYF.